These 30 T cell receptor beta chains were sequenced from one sample in a study of cytotoxic CD8 clonotypes in ibrutinib-treated CLL. Assay: immunoSEQ multiplex PCR; the TCRdb copy retains only in-frame clones and omits some. The sample lists 150,000 or so clones, around 82% occurring once. Specimen: PBMCs, collected after 36 months of ibrutinib treatment. The origin of the receptors is a human donor with chronic lymphocytic leukemia.

V and J are TRBV28 and TRBJ1-4; D ambiguous. The CDR3 sequence is 11 residues long. The V end was cut by 8 bases, the J end by 6 bases, with 7 bases between. Germline V lookup: CDR1 MDHEN, CDR2 SYDVKM. The DNA for the CDR3 is TGTGCCAGCGGGCGATATGAAAAACTGTTTTTT. Translated, it gives CASGRYEKLFF. Based on the CDR3 plus reference TRBV28 and TRBJ1-4, the full variable domain is DVKVTQSSRYLVKRTGEKVFLECVQDMDHENMFWYRQDPGLGLRLIYFSYDVKMKEKGDIPEGYSVSREKKERFSLILESASTNQTSMYLCASGRYEKLFFGSGTQLSVL.

The rearrangement uses TRBV20-1 and TRBJ2-5; D is possibly TRBD1 (6 bases). Trimming left V 6 bases short and J 8 bases short, with 13 bases between. This CDR3 comprises 11 residues. The germline V gene has CDR1 DFQATT and CDR2 SNEGSKA (reference sequence). This CDR3 is CSAQGTATQYF. CDR3 in DNA: TGCAGTGCCCAGGGGACGGCCACCCAGTACTTC.

V usage is TRBV10-3 and J usage is TRBJ1-2, with 7 bases that match TRBD1. Germline V gives CDR1 ENHRY, CDR2 SYGVKD. The CDR3 totals 15 residues. V was pared by 7 bases and J by 4 bases, with 12 bases of the junction left unmatched. The CDR3 sequence is CAITLDRAVTYGYTF. In nucleotides, the CDR3 is TGTGCCATCACCCTAGACAGGGCAGTAACCTATGGCTACACCTTC.

The V call is TRBV11-2, the J call TRBJ2-5; TRBD1 matches 7 bases. CDR1 is SGHAT and CDR2 is FQNNGV in the germline V gene. The CDR3 runs to 14 residues. V dropped 2 bases and J dropped 5; count of bases not matched to a gene: 5. Here the CDR3 reads CASSLRGGWETQYF. For the CDR3, the DNA is TGTGCCAGCAGCTTAAGAGGGGGCTGGGAGACCCAGTACTTC.

This rearrangement joins TRBV10-3 to TRBJ2-7; D call uncertain. V was trimmed by 0 bases and J by 3 bases, leaving 6 bases between them. Germline V gene lookup returns CDR1 ENHRY and CDR2 SYGVKD. The CDR3 loop spans 13 amino acids. The CDR3 DNA reads TGTGCCATCAGTGAGTCCATAAACTACGAGCAGTACTTC. Its translation is CAISESINYEQYF.

Comments on this clone: One end of the junction is discordant with germline, which a read error may explain. The J gene is TRBJ1-2, the V gene TRBV10-1, with 9 bases fitting TRBD1. The CDR3 is 12 amino acids. The germline gives CDR1 WNHNN, CDR2 SYGVQD (reference sequence). CDR3 DNA sequence: TGCGCCAGCAGCGCCGGGACAGGGATTTTTGCCTTC. This translates into CASSAGTGIFAF.

The V gene is TRBV5-4, the J gene TRBJ2-1; 10 bases map to TRBD2. Unmatched junction bases numbered 4, after V lost 4 bases and J lost 3 bases. Germline V CDR1 and CDR2: SGHNT, YYREEE (reference sequence). There are 15 residues in the CDR3. This CDR3 is CASSQSGRVYNEQFF. CDR3 coding DNA: TGTGCCAGCAGCCAAAGCGGGAGGGTCTACAATGAGCAGTTCTTC.

The chain has TRBV6-4 and TRBJ2-1, with 8 bases lining up with TRBD2. The CDR3 is 14 residues long. Germline V gene lookup returns CDR1 MRHNA and CDR2 SNTAGT. J lost 4 bases, V lost 5 bases, and 4 bases had no gene match. Here the CDR3 DNA reads TGTGCCAGCAGTTTTGCGGGGGGATACAATGAGCAGTTCTTC. It encodes CASSFAGGYNEQFF.

This chain joins TRBV30 and TRBJ2-2; TRBD2 agrees at 13 bases. The V gene's germline CDR1 is GTSNPN and CDR2 SVGIG (reference sequence). The CDR3 covers 17 residues. The V and J ends lost 0 bases and 7 bases, in that order; junction bases with no gene match: 8. The CDR3 reads CAWSVPGLAGVIGELFF. CDR3 in DNA: TGTGCCTGGAGTGTACCCGGACTAGCGGGGGTAATCGGGGAGCTGTTTTTT.

The chain recombines TRBV28 with TRBJ2-5; D is perhaps TRBD1 or TRBD2 (5 bases each). Germline CDR1 MDHEN, CDR2 SYDVKM. CDR3 size: 14 residues. V lost 5 bases and J 2 bases, leaving 12 bases between the germline ends. The DNA of the CDR3 is TGTGCCAGCAGTCCTGGGACCGAGCAAGAGACCCAGTACTTC. Protein sequence: CASSPGTEQETQYF.

This clone is a singleton in its sample. The chain links TRBV6-1 to TRBJ2-3, with 7 bases matching TRBD1. The CDR3 is 14 amino acids. V was pared by 6 bases and J by 2 bases, with 5 bases of the junction left unmatched. Per germline, CDR1 MNHNS and CDR2 SASEGT. As DNA, the CDR3 is TGTGCCAGCAGCCAGGGGACAGACACAGATACGCAGTATTTT. Translated, it gives CASSQGTDTDTQYF.

This clone was recorded a few times. The chain links TRBV7-9 to TRBJ2-1; 10 bases match TRBD2. The CDR3 runs to 17 residues. With V trimmed by 5 bases and J by 7 bases, 14 bases remained unmatched. Germline V lookup: CDR1 SEHNR, CDR2 FQNEAQ (reference sequence). CDR3 sequence: CASSGPWLAGAQNEQFF. In DNA form, the CDR3 reads TGTGCCAGCAGCGGACCCTGGCTAGCGGGGGCCCAGAATGAGCAGTTCTTC. The entire variable domain, with the rest obtained from reference TRBV7-9 and TRBJ2-1, is as follows: DTGVSQNPRHKITKRGQNVTFRCDPISEHNRLYWYRQTLGQGPEFLTYFQNEAQLEKSRLLSDRFSAERPKGSFSTLEIQRTEQGDSAMYLCASSGPWLAGAQNEQFFGPGTRLTVL.

The chain combines TRBV6-4 with TRBJ1-1; 7 positions agree with TRBD1. The CDR3 is 14 residues long. Trimming removed 6 bases from V and 5 bases from J; junction bases left unmatched: 9. Germline V gives CDR1 MRHNA, CDR2 SNTAGT. CDR3 sequence (DNA): TGTGCCAGCAGCGTCCTAGGGGGCCGGACTGAAGCTTTCTTT. Its translation: CASSVLGGRTEAFF.

This clone was recorded only once. Written as DNA, the CDR3 is TGTGCCAGCAGTGAAGAAGGGATTAGCAATCAGCCCCAGCATTTT. The encoded protein is CASSEEGISNQPQHF. The V gene is TRBV2, the J gene TRBJ1-5; D not certain. V lost 1 base, J lost 0 bases, and 7 bases lay in between. This CDR3 comprises 15 residues. Germline V gene data show CDR1 as SNHLY and CDR2 as FYNNEI.

The chain recombines TRBV6-6 with TRBJ1-1, with no clear D. The CDR3 loop spans 15 amino acids. Germline CDR1 MNHNY, CDR2 SVGAGI (reference sequence). V dropped 5 bases and J dropped 10 bases, with 23 bases sitting between them. As DNA, the CDR3 is TGTGCCAGCAGTCCCCGGGCCGACACCACTTTTGTAGCTTTCTTT. Its translation: CASSPRADTTFVAFF.

This rearrangement joins TRBV6-6 to TRBJ2-7, with 10 bases that match TRBD1. Germline trimming cut 6 bases from V and 7 bases from J; bases unmatched to any gene: 12. Germline CDR1 reads MNHNY; CDR2 reads SVGAGI (reference sequence). The CDR3 is 15 residues long. The CDR3 loop reads CASSPPGQGGIEQYF. Written as DNA, the CDR3 is TGTGCCAGCAGCCCCCCCGGACAGGGGGGAATAGAGCAGTACTTC.

The chain employs TRBV5-1 and TRBJ2-1; possibly TRBD1 or TRBD2 for D (5 bases each). Germline V lookup: CDR1 SGHRS, CDR2 YFSETQ. V lost 3 bases and J 7 bases, leaving 17 bases between the germline ends. The CDR3 spans 15 residues. CDR3 DNA sequence: TGCGCCAGCAGCTGGGGGTATGACTTCGGAAATGAGCAGTTCTTC. It encodes CASSWGYDFGNEQFF.

This sequence joins TRBV28 and TRBJ2-3; D is unclear. This CDR3 comprises 13 residues. Per germline, CDR1 MDHEN and CDR2 SYDVKM. V lost 6 bases and J 4 bases, leaving 11 bases between the germline ends. CDR3: CASSHVGADTQYF. CDR3 coding DNA: TGTGCCAGCAGCCACGTAGGTGCAGATACGCAGTATTTT.

The rearrangement uses TRBV12-2 and TRBJ1-2; TRBD1 reflects the table's D call only, with no check against the DNA. TRBV12-2 is labeled a pseudogene. This CDR3 has 14 amino acids. DNA for the CDR3: TGTGCAAGTCGACCCGGGACAGGGGAAGATGGCTACACCTTC. It is translated as CASRPGTGEDGYTF.

This clone showed up just once. The V call is TRBV27, the J call TRBJ1-1; no clear D gene. The CDR3 sequence is 13 residues long. Trimming left V 2 bases short and J 1 base short, with 5 bases between. CDR1 is MNHEY and CDR2 is SMNVEV in the germline V gene (reference sequence). This CDR3 is CASSLKENTEAFF. The CDR3 bases are TGTGCCAGCAGTTTAAAAGAGAACACTGAAGCTTTCTTT.

This clone was recorded once. The rearrangement joins TRBV29-1 to TRBJ2-4, with TRBD1 matching over 7 bases. This CDR3 comprises 14 residues. V was pared by 3 bases and J by 7 bases, with 9 bases of the junction left unmatched. CDR1 and CDR2 from the germline V gene are SQVTM and ANQGSEA. CDR3 sequence (DNA): TGCAGCGTTGATCAGGGGGTTGAGGGGAACATTCAGTACTTC. It codes for CSVDQGVEGNIQYF.

A single count supports this clone. The genes are TRBV7-9 and TRBJ2-1, with D unclear. Germline V gene data show CDR1 as SEHNR and CDR2 as FQNEAQ (reference sequence). V was shortened by 3 bases and J by 4 bases, with 16 bases between the two germline ends. The CDR3 length is 16 residues. CDR3 region: CASSLGIIRSYNEQFF. The CDR3 region has the DNA TGTGCCAGCAGCTTGGGTATAATCCGGTCTTACAATGAGCAGTTCTTC.

CDR3 DNA: TGCGCCAGCAGCTTTTTTGCACGTAGCGAATCCTACGAGCAGTACTTC. Its translation: CASSFFARSESYEQYF. This sequence joins TRBV5-1 and TRBJ2-7; D might be TRBD2 (5 bases). This CDR3 region has 16 residues. Germline V gene sequence: CDR1 SGHRS, CDR2 YFSETQ. V was cut by 2 bases and J by 1 base, with 16 bases left in between.

This clone was observed a few times. This chain joins TRBV11-1 and TRBJ1-2; 8 bases fit TRBD1. The CDR3 extends over 15 amino acids. After removal of 5 bases from V and 5 bases from J, the junction contained 10 bases not matched to a gene. CDR1 SGHAT and CDR2 FQDESV come from the germline V gene (reference sequence). CDR3 amino acids: CASSVGPGQVYGYTF. CDR3 DNA sequence: TGTGCCAGCAGCGTGGGACCGGGACAGGTATATGGCTACACCTTC. Together with reference TRBV11-1 and TRBJ1-2, the CDR3 gives the full variable domain: EAEVAQSPRYKITEKSQAVAFWCDPISGHATLYWYRQILGQGPELLVQFQDESVVDDSQLPKDRFSAERLKGVDSTLKIQPAELGDSAMYLCASSVGPGQVYGYTFGSGTRLTVV.

As DNA, the CDR3 is TGTGCCAGCAGCCCTTGGACAGGTGGAAACACCATATATTTT. Its translation is CASSPWTGGNTIYF. V and J are TRBV11-2 and TRBJ1-3, with 7 bases matching TRBD1. Germline assignment: CDR1 SGHAT and CDR2 FQNNGV. The CDR3 runs to 14 residues. J was trimmed by 3 bases and V by 5 bases; bases with no gene match: 4.

This sequence joins TRBV11-2 and TRBJ1-1, with 7 positions matching TRBD1. CDR1 and CDR2 (germline): SGHAT, FQNNGV. Unmatched junction bases numbered 5, after V lost 3 bases and J lost 1 base. The CDR3 length is 15 residues. DNA for the CDR3: TGTGCCAGCAGCTTCTTACAGGGGAAGAACACTGAAGCTTTCTTT. Translating gives CASSFLQGKNTEAFF. Drawing the rest from reference TRBV11-2 and TRBJ1-1, the complete variable domain is EAGVAQSPRYKIIEKRQSVAFWCNPISGHATLYWYQQILGQGPKLLIQFQNNGVVDDSQLPKDRFSAERLKGVDSTLKIQPAKLEDSAVYLCASSFLQGKNTEAFFGQGTRLTVV.

V and J are TRBV2 and TRBJ1-1, with 7 bases that match TRBD1. J lost 9 bases, V lost 2 bases, and 9 bases had no gene match. This CDR3 has 14 residues. The germline V gene encodes CDR1 SNHLY and CDR2 FYNNEI. The chain's CDR3 is CASSEFGRGLKAFF. CDR3 bases: TGTGCCAGCAGTGAATTTGGGAGGGGGCTTAAAGCTTTCTTT.

This clone was seen only a few times. CDR3 nucleotide sequence: TGCGCCAGCAGCCAAGACAAAATTTACAGGGGTAACTATGGCTACACCTTC. It encodes CASSQDKIYRGNYGYTF. The chain carries TRBV4-1 and TRBJ1-2, with 7 positions matching TRBD1. Germline V CDR1 and CDR2: MGHRA, YSYEKL. Trimming took 0 bases from V and 1 from J; bases not matched to a gene: 8. The CDR3 consists of 17 residues.

V is TRBV10-3 and J is TRBJ2-6, with a possible D match to TRBD1 (5 bases). The germline gives CDR1 ENHRY, CDR2 SYGVKD. The CDR3 sequence is 21 residues long. The V gene lost 0 bases and the J gene lost 1 base, with 22 bases spanning the gap. The CDR3 region is CAISESFLGPSSLSGANVLTF. The CDR3 DNA is TGTGCCATCAGTGAGTCGTTTCTGGGGCCCTCGTCCTTGTCTGGGGCCAACGTCCTGACTTTC.

This chain links TRBV30 with TRBJ1-5; unclear D gene. This CDR3 contains 12 residues. Trimming left V 1 base short and J 4 bases short, with 5 bases between. Germline CDR1 is GTSNPN and CDR2 is SVGIG (reference sequence). Written as DNA, the CDR3 is TGTGCCTGGAGTGCTGGGAATCAGCCCCAGCATTTT. This codes for CAWSAGNQPQHF.